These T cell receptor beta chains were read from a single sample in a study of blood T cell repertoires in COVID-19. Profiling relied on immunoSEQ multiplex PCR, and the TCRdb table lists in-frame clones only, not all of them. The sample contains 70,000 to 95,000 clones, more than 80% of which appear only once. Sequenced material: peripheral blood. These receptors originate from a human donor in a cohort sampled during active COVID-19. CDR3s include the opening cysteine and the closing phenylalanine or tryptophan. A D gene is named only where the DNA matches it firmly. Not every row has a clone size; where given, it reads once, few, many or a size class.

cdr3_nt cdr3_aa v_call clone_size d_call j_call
TGTGCCAGCAGTTACATGTCGGGCGGGAAAAACATTCAGTACTTC CASSYMSGGKNIQYF TRBV6-5 . . TRBJ2-4
TGTGCCAGCAGCCCCATACGGGGGACAGCCTACGAGCAGTACTTC CASSPIRGTAYEQYF TRBV7-2 . . TRBJ2-7
TGTGCCAGCAGCCAAGCGTGGGGGAGGGTTAATTTCGGTTCACCCCTCCACTTT CASSQAWGRVNFGSPLHF TRBV3-1/TRBV3-2 once . TRBJ1-6
TGTGCCAGCACCTCGGGGGTTGGCTACACCTTC CASTSGVGYTF TRBV3-1/TRBV3-2 . . TRBJ1-2
TGTGCCAGCAGCACCCGGGACAGGGCCGCTGGAAACACCATATATTTT CASSTRDRAAGNTIYF TRBV9 few TRBD1 TRBJ1-3
TGTGCCAGCAGCGCGGTGGGCAATCAGCCCCAGCATTTT CASSAVGNQPQHF TRBV9 . . TRBJ1-5
TGTGCCAGCAGCCTAAGACAGGGGCTGGCCAACGTCCTGACTTTC CASSLRQGLANVLTF TRBV5-6 . TRBD1 TRBJ2-6
TGTGCCAGCAGTCCACAGGGGGGTCAGCCCCAGCATTTT CASSPQGGQPQHF TRBV12-3/TRBV12-4 . TRBD1 TRBJ1-5
TGCGCCAGCAGCGATAACAATGACAATGAGCAGTTCTTC CASSDNNDNEQFF TRBV5-1 . . TRBJ2-1
TGTGCCAGCAGTTTATCTATACGAAACTATGGCTACACCTTC CASSLSIRNYGYTF TRBV28 . . TRBJ1-2
TGCGCCAGCAGTGACCCGGGACTAGCGGGCCTCAATGAGCAGTTCTTC CASSDPGLAGLNEQFF TRBV10-2 . TRBD2 TRBJ2-1
TGTGCCAGCAGCGCCGCCGGACAGGGGTTTTACGAGCAGTACTTC CASSAAGQGFYEQYF TRBV11-2 . TRBD1 TRBJ2-7
TGTGCCAGCAGTTTAAAAGCAACAGGGTTCCTCTCTGGAAACACCATATATTTT CASSLKATGFLSGNTIYF TRBV28 once . TRBJ1-3
TGTGCCAGCAGTGAATATGGGAGGAACACTGAAGCTTTCTTT CASSEYGRNTEAFF TRBV25-1 . . TRBJ1-1
TGCGCCAGCAAACCGGGACAACTCATCTATGGCTACACCTTC CASKPGQLIYGYTF TRBV5-1 . . TRBJ1-2
TGTGCCAGCAGCTGGCCGGGACAGGGGACTGAAGCTTTCTTT CASSWPGQGTEAFF TRBV5-4 . TRBD1 TRBJ1-1
TGTGCCAGCTCAAGGAATAGCGGGACAGGGTACCACGAGCAGTACTTC CASSRNSGTGYHEQYF TRBV18 . . TRBJ2-7
TGTGCCAGCTCCGCAGGGCCTTACTCTGGAAACACCATATATTTT CASSAGPYSGNTIYF TRBV3-1/TRBV3-2 . . TRBJ1-3
TGTGCCAGCAGCTTGGGCGTTAGCACAGATACGCAGTATTTT CASSLGVSTDTQYF TRBV7-3 . . TRBJ2-3
TGTGCGGCAGGCACCTCTGATAATTCACCCCTCCACTTT CAAGTSDNSPLHF TRBV2 . . TRBJ1-6
TGTGCCGTAAGGGGTTTGCGGAATTCACCCCTCCACTTT CAVRGLRNSPLHF TRBV5-8 . . TRBJ1-6
TGTGCCAGTAGTATAAGGGGACAGGGGTATTACAATGAGCAGTTCTTC CASSIRGQGYYNEQFF TRBV19 . TRBD1 TRBJ2-1
TGTGCCAGCAGTTTAAGAGCTTCGTCAGGGGGGATGAAGTACGAGCAGTACTTC CASSLRASSGGMKYEQYF TRBV28 . . TRBJ2-7